This T cell receptor beta chain was observed in a study of cytomegalovirus exposure and HLA in healthy donors. Study results and limitations: With high specificity and sensitivity, the classifier reportedly diagnosed cytomegalovirus status.

In this sample, this clone turned up a few times. Its matching antigen is unknown. Separation from the approximately 710-subject first cohort characterized the roughly 120-subject validation cohort, to which the donors belonged. TCRdb's table, derived via immunoSEQ multiplex PCR, lists solely in-frame clones and lacks some. There are roughly 300,000 clones in the sample; 75% to 90% occur only once, and roughly 1.2% lies in the top ten. The germline V gene has CDR1 SGHNT and CDR2 YENEEA. This CDR3 has 15 residues. The germline V and J ends were trimmed by 3 bases and 0 bases, with 10 bases remaining between them.

The specimen was PBMCs. The rearrangement joins TRBV11-3 to TRBJ2-3; D uncertain. The sequence derives from a woman between 25 and 40 years old in good health and CMV-seropositive. The CDR3 reads CASSFGLSSTDTQYF. CDR3 bases: TGTGCCAGCAGCTTCGGTCTATCAAGCACAGATACGCAGTATTTT.